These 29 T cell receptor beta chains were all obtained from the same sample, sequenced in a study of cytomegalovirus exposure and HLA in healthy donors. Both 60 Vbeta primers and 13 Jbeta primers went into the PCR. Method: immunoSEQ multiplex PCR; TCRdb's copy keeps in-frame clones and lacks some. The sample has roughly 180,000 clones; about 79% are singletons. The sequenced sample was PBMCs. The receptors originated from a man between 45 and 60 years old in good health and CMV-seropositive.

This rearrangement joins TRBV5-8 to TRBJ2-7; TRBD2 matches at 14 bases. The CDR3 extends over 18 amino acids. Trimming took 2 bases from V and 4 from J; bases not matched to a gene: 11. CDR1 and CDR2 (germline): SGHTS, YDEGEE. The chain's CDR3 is CASSFKSGTSGGLYEQYF. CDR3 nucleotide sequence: TGTGCCAGCAGCTTTAAAAGCGGGACTAGCGGGGGTCTTTACGAGCAGTACTTC.

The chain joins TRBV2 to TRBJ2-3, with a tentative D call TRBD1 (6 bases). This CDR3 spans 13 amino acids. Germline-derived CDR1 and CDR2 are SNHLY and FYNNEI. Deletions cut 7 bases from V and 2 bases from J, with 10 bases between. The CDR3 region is CASMRDNTDTQYF. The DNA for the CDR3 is TGTGCCAGCATGAGGGACAACACAGATACGCAGTATTTT.

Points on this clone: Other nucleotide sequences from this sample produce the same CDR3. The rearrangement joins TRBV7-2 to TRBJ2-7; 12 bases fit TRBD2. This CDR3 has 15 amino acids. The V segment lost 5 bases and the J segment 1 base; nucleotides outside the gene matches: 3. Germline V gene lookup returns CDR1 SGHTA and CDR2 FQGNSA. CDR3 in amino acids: CASSPTSGGSYEQYF. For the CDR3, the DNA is TGTGCCAGCAGCCCGACTAGCGGGGGTTCCTACGAGCAGTACTTC. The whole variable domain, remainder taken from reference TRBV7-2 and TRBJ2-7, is GAGVSQSPSNKVTEKGKDVELRCDPISGHTALYWYRQSLGQGLEFLIYFQGNSAPDKSGLPSDRFSAERTGGSVSTLTIQRTQQEDSAVYLCASSPTSGGSYEQYFGPGTRLTVT.

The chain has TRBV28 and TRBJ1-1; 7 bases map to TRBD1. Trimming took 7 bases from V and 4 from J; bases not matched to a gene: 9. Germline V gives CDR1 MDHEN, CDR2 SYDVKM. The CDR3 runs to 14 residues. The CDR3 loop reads CASTLDRVVTEAFF. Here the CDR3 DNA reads TGTGCCAGCACCCTCGACAGGGTCGTCACTGAAGCTTTCTTT. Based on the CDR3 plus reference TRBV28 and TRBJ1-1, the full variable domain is DVKVTQSSRYLVKRTGEKVFLECVQDMDHENMFWYRQDPGLGLRLIYFSYDVKMKEKGDIPEGYSVSREKKERFSLILESASTNQTSMYLCASTLDRVVTEAFFGQGTRLTVV.

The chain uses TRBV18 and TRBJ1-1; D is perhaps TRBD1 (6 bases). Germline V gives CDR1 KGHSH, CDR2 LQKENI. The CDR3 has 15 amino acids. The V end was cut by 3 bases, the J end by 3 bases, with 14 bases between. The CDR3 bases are TGTGCCAGCTCACCTCAAGACAGGACATACACTGAAGCTTTCTTT. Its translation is CASSPQDRTYTEAFF.

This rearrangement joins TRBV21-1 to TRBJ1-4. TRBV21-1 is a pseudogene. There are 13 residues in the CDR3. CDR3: CASSNYHYEKLFF. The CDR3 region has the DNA TGTGCCAGCAGCAACTACCATTATGAAAAACTGTTTTTT.

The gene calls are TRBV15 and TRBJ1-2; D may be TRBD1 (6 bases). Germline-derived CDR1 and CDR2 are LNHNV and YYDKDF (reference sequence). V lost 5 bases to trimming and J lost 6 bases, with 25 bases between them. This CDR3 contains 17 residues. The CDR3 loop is CATSLPMGGRSQDGYTF. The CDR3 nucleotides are TGTGCCACCAGCCTTCCAATGGGGGGGCGGTCTCAGGATGGCTACACCTTC.

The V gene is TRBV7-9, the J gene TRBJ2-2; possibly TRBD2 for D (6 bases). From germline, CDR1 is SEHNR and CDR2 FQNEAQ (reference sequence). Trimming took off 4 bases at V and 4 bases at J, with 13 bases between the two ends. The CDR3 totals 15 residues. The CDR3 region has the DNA TGTGCCAGCAGCTCCTCGGGAGAGAGCACCGGGGAGCTGTTTTTT. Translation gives CASSSSGESTGELFF.

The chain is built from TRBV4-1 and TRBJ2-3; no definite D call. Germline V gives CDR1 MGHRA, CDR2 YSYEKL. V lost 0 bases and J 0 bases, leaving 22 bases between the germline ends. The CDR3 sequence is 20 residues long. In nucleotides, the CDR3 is TGCGCCAGCAGCCAAGATCTCCCTCCCATGACACGGTCCAGCACAGATACGCAGTATTTT. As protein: CASSQDLPPMTRSSTDTQYF.

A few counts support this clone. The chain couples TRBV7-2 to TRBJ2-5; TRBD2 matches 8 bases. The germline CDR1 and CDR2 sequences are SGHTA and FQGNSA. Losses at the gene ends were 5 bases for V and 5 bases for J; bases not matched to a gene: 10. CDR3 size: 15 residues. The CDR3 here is CASSVQAGDLETQYF. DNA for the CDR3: TGTGCCAGCAGCGTCCAAGCGGGGGACTTGGAGACCCAGTACTTC.

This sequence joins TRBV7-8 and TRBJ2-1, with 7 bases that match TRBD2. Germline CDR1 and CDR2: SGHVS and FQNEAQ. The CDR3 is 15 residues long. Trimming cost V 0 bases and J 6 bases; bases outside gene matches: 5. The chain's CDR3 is CASSLANLAVNEQFF. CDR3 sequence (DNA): TGTGCCAGCAGCTTAGCGAACCTAGCGGTCAATGAGCAGTTCTTC.

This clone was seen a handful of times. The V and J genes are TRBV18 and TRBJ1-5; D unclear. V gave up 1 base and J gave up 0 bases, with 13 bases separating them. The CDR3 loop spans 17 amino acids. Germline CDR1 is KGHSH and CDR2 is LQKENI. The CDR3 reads CASSPRSLLSSNQPQHF. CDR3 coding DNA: TGTGCCAGCTCACCACGATCCCTTCTTAGTAGCAATCAGCCCCAGCATTTT. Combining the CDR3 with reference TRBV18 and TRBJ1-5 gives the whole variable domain NAGVMQNPRHLVRRRGQEARLRCSPMKGHSHVYWYRQLPEEGLKFMVYLQKENIIDESGMPKERFSAEFPKEGPSILRIQQVVRGDSAAYFCASSPRSLLSSNQPQHFGDGTRLSIL.

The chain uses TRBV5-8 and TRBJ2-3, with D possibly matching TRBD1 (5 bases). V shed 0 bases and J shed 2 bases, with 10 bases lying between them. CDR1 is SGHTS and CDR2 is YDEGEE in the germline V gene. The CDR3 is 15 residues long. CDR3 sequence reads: CASSLGQRNTDTQYF. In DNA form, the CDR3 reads TGTGCCAGCAGCTTGGGACAGCGAAACACAGATACGCAGTATTTT.

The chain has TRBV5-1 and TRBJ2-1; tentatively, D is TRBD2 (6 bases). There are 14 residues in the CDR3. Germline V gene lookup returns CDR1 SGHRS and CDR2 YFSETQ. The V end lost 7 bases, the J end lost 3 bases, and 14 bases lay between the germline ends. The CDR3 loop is CASALPSDYNEQFF. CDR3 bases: TGCGCCAGCGCGTTACCTAGCGACTACAATGAGCAGTTCTTC.

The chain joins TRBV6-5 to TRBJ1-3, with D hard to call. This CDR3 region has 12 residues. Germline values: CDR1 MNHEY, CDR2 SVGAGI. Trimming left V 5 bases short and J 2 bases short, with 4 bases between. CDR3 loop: CASSQTGNTIYF. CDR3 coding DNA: TGTGCCAGCAGTCAAACTGGAAACACCATATATTTT.

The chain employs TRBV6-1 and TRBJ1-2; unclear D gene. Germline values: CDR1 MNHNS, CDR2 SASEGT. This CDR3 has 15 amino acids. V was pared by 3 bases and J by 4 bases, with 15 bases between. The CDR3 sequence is CASSEEPRGSYGYTF. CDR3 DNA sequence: TGTGCCAGCAGTGAGGAACCCCGGGGAAGCTATGGCTACACCTTC.

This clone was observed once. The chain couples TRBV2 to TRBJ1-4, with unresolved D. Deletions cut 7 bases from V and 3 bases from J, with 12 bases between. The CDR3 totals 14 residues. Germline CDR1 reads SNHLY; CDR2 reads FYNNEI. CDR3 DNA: TGTGCCAGCATTTTTCGGGGATCTAATGAAAAACTGTTTTTT. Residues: CASIFRGSNEKLFF.

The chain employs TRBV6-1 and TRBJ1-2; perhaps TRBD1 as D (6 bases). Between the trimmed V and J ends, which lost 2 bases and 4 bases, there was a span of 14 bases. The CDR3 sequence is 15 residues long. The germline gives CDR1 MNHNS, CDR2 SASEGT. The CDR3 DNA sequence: TGTGCCAGCAGTGAAAGGGCAGGGGAATTCTATGGCTACACCTTC. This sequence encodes CASSERAGEFYGYTF.

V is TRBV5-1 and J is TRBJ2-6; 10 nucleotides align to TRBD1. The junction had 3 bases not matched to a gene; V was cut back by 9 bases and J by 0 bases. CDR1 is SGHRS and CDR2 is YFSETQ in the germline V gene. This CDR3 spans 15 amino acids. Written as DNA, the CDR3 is TGCGCCACGACAGGGGGCATCTCTGGGGCCAACGTCCTGACTTTC. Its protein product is CATTGGISGANVLTF.

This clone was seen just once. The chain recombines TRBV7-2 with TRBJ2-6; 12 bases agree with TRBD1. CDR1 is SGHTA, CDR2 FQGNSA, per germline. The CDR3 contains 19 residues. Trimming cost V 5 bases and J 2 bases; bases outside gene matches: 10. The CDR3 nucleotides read TGTGCCAGCAGCACCGTAGGGACAGGGGGCAAGGCTGGGGCCAACGTCCTGACTTTC. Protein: CASSTVGTGGKAGANVLTF.

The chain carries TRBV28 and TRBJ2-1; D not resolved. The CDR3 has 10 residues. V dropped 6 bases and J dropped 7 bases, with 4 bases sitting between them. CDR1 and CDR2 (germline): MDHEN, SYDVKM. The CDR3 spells CASSLNEQFF. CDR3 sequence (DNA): TGTGCCAGCAGCCTTAATGAGCAGTTCTTC. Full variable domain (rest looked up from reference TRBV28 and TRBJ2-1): DVKVTQSSRYLVKRTGEKVFLECVQDMDHENMFWYRQDPGLGLRLIYFSYDVKMKEKGDIPEGYSVSREKKERFSLILESASTNQTSMYLCASSLNEQFFGPGTRLTVL.

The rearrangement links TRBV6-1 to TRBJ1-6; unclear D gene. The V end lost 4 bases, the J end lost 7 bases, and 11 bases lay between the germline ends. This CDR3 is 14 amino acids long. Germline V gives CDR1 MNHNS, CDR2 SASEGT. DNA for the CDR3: TGTGCCAGCAGTGCGTGGCGGGCCAATTCACCCCTCCACTTT. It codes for CASSAWRANSPLHF.

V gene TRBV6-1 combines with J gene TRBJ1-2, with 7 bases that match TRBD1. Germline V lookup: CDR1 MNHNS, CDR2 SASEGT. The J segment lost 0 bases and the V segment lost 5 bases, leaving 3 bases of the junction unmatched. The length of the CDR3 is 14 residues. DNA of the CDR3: TGTGCCAGCAGTCCCGGGACAGCTAACTATGGCTACACCTTC. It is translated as CASSPGTANYGYTF.

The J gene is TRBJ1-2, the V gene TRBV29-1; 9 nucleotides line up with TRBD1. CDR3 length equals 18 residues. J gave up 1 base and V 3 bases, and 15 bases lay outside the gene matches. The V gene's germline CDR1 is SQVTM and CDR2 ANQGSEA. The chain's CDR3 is CSVENPGQGTFFNYGYTF. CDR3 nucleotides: TGCAGCGTTGAGAATCCCGGACAGGGGACCTTTTTTAACTATGGCTACACCTTC.

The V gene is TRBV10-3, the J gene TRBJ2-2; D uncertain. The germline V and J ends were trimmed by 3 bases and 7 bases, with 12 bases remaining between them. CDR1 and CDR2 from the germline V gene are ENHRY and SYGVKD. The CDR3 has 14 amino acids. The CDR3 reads CAISDPDNGGELFF. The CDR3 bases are TGTGCCATCAGTGACCCCGACAACGGCGGGGAGCTGTTTTTT.

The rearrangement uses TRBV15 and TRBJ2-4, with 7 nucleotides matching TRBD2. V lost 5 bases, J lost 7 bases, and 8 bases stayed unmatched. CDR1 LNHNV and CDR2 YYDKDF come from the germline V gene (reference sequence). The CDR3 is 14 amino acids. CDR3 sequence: CATSYRGGVNIQYF. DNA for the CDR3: TGTGCCACCAGCTACCGTGGGGGGGTGAACATTCAGTACTTC.

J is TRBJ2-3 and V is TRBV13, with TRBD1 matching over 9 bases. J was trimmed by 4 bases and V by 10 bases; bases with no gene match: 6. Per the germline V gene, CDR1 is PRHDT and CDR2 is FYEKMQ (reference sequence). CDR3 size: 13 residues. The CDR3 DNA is TGTGCCACTGGGACAGGGAGGTCAGATACGCAGTATTTT. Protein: CATGTGRSDTQYF.

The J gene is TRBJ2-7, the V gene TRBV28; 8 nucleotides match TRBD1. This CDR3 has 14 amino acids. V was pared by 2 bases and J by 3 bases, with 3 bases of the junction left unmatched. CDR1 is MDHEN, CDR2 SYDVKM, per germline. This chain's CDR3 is CASSLSTGGYEQYV. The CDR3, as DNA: TGTGCCAGCAGTTTAAGTACAGGGGGCTACGAGCAGTACGTC.

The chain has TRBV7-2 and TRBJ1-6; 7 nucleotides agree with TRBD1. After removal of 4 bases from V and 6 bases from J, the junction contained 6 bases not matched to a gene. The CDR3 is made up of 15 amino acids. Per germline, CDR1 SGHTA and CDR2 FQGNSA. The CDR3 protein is CASSYRTGGNSPLHF. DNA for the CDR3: TGTGCCAGCAGCTACCGGACAGGAGGTAATTCACCCCTCCACTTT. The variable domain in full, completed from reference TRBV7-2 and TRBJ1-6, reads GAGVSQSPSNKVTEKGKDVELRCDPISGHTALYWYRQSLGQGLEFLIYFQGNSAPDKSGLPSDRFSAERTGGSVSTLTIQRTQQEDSAVYLCASSYRTGGNSPLHFGNGTRLTVT.